A single sample is the source of the 19 T cell receptor beta chains below, sequenced in a study of cytomegalovirus exposure and HLA in healthy donors. PCR amplification relied on 60 Vbeta primers (plus 13 Jbeta primers). The table came from immunoSEQ multiplex PCR; TCRdb's copy has only in-frame clones and leaves some out. This table has approximately 98,000 clones, about 74% appearing once. Sequenced: PBMCs. The origin of the receptors is a male donor in good health and CMV-seronegative.

This chain joins TRBV5-1 and TRBJ1-4; possible D gene TRBD1, 5 bases. Germline CDR1 SGHRS, CDR2 YFSETQ. V lost 4 bases to trimming and J lost 4 bases, with 11 bases between them. The CDR3 is 14 residues long. This CDR3 is CASSARGGNEKLFF. The CDR3 DNA reads TGCGCCAGCAGCGCCCGGGGGGGTAATGAAAAACTGTTTTTT.

CDR3 coding DNA: TGTGCCAGCAGTGCACGACTAGCGGACTACGAGCAGTACTTC. Its protein is CASSARLADYEQYF. This chain uses TRBV6-6 with TRBJ2-7, with 9 bases aligning to TRBD2. The CDR3 contains 14 residues. CDR1 MNHNY and CDR2 SVGAGI come from the germline V gene (reference sequence). The V gene end was trimmed by 5 bases and the J gene end by 3 bases; junction bases not matched to a gene: 5.

The chain is built from TRBV7-8 and TRBJ2-1, with 7 bases that match TRBD1. V gave up 5 bases and J gave up 1 base; unmatched junction bases: 11. This CDR3 region has 17 residues. The germline gives CDR1 SGHVS, CDR2 FQNEAQ. In DNA form, the CDR3 reads TGTGCCAGCAGCCTAACCCCGGGGACAGTTTCCTACAATGAGCAGTTCTTC. This gives the protein CASSLTPGTVSYNEQFF.

The genes are TRBV5-4 and TRBJ2-2; possibly TRBD1 for D (6 bases). V was trimmed by 5 bases and J by 5 bases, leaving 13 bases between them. The CDR3 sequence is 14 residues long. Germline values: CDR1 SGHNT, CDR2 YYREEE (reference sequence). The CDR3 nucleotides read TGTGCCAGCAGTCCCGGGACACATACCGGGGAGCTGTTTTTT. Its protein is CASSPGTHTGELFF.

This clone was counted only a few times. V and J are TRBV14 and TRBJ2-7; no reliable D call. Germline CDR1 SGHDN, CDR2 FVKESK. This CDR3 is 12 amino acids long. Trimming shortened V by 1 base and J by 7 bases, and 8 bases separated the two germline ends. CDR3 sequence: CASSQGRREQYF. Here the CDR3 DNA reads TGTGCCAGCAGCCAAGGGAGACGGGAGCAGTACTTC.

This clone was found a few times. V gene TRBV9 combines with J gene TRBJ1-3, with 7 bases identical to TRBD1. Germline CDR1 reads SGDLS; CDR2 reads YYNGEE. The CDR3 is 17 amino acids. Germline trimming cut 2 bases from V and 0 bases from J; bases unmatched to any gene: 8. The CDR3 reads CASSVNRGPSSGNTIYF. Written as DNA, the CDR3 is TGTGCCAGCAGCGTGAACAGGGGCCCTAGCTCTGGAAACACCATATATTTT. The variable domain in full, with the rest retrieved from reference TRBV9 and TRBJ1-3, is DSGVTQTPKHLITATGQRVTLRCSPRSGDLSVYWYQQSLDQGLQFLIQYYNGEERAKGNILERFSAQQFPDLHSELNLSSLELGDSALYFCASSVNRGPSSGNTIYFGEGSWLTVV.

This clone was counted a few times. The chain is built from TRBV6-5 and TRBJ2-3; possibly TRBD2 for D (5 bases). This CDR3 contains 15 residues. The germline V gene has CDR1 MNHEY and CDR2 SVGAGI. V was trimmed by 8 bases and J by 5 bases, leaving 20 bases between them. DNA for the CDR3: TGTGCCAGCCGCCGTTCCAGCGGCCTGGGAGATACGCAGTATTTT. This encodes CASRRSSGLGDTQYF.

This clone was seen once. V gene TRBV7-9 combines with J gene TRBJ2-7; 7 nucleotides agree with TRBD2. The CDR3 spans 14 residues. The trim removed 0 bases at V and 2 bases at J, leaving 1 base unmatched. CDR1 is SEHNR, CDR2 FQNEAQ, per germline (reference sequence). CDR3 in amino acids: CASSLAGTTYEQYF. The CDR3 DNA reads TGTGCCAGCAGCTTAGCGGGGACTACCTACGAGCAGTACTTC.

This sequence joins TRBV4-2 and TRBJ2-7; TRBD1 aligns across 10 bases. CDR1 and CDR2 from the germline V gene are LGHNA and YNFKEQ. The CDR3 has 16 amino acids. Unmatched junction bases numbered 10, after V lost 5 bases and J lost 3 bases. The CDR3 sequence: CASSKPGTGAYYEQYF. CDR3 sequence (DNA): TGTGCCAGCAGCAAACCCGGGACAGGGGCCTACTACGAGCAGTACTTC.

The chain links TRBV6-1 to TRBJ1-1; D is perhaps TRBD1 (6 bases). The CDR3 is made up of 16 amino acids. Looked up from germline, CDR1 is MNHNS and CDR2 is SASEGT. V gave up 3 bases and J gave up 4 bases, with 18 bases separating them. This chain's CDR3 is CASSEYGTLRVTEAFF. CDR3 DNA sequence: TGTGCCAGCAGTGAGTACGGGACATTACGGGTCACTGAAGCTTTCTTT.

This clone has only a few counts. The genes are TRBV18 and TRBJ1-1, with 9 bases aligning to TRBD1. The CDR3 spans 17 residues. The germline V gene has CDR1 KGHSH and CDR2 LQKENI. V shed 4 bases, J shed 0 bases, and the junction held 9 bases outside the gene matches. The CDR3 reads CASSLTGGSHMNTEAFF. The CDR3 bases are TGTGCCAGCTCACTAACAGGGGGCAGCCACATGAACACTGAAGCTTTCTTT.

CDR3 nucleotides: TGTGCCAGCAGCCGGCGCACTAGCGGGAGGGCCCACGAGCAGTACTTC. Its protein is CASSRRTSGRAHEQYF. The rearrangement joins TRBV9 to TRBJ2-7, with 13 positions matching TRBD2. The CDR3 extends over 16 amino acids. Germline V gives CDR1 SGDLS, CDR2 YYNGEE. The trim removed 4 bases at V and 5 bases at J, leaving 9 bases unmatched.

This clone was observed a handful of times. The chain has TRBV5-6 and TRBJ2-5; no firm D call. Germline CDR1 SGHDT, CDR2 YYEEEE. V was pared by 1 base and J by 5 bases, with 3 bases between. CDR3 length: 11 amino acids. The DNA for the CDR3 is TGTGCCAGCAGCTTGCTTGAGACCCAGTACTTC. Translation gives CASSLLETQYF.

This rearrangement joins TRBV2 to TRBJ2-5; 7 positions agree with TRBD2. CDR3 length: 16 amino acids. The germline V gene encodes CDR1 SNHLY and CDR2 FYNNEI. The V segment lost 3 bases and the J segment 4 bases; nucleotides outside the gene matches: 11. CDR3 region: CASSDKRDQPIETQYF. The DNA for the CDR3 is TGTGCCAGCAGTGACAAGCGGGACCAGCCCATAGAGACCCAGTACTTC.

This chain links TRBV9 with TRBJ2-7, with 11 bases lining up with TRBD2. The CDR3 totals 15 residues. Germline loops: CDR1 SGDLS, CDR2 YYNGEE. V was clipped by 2 bases and J by 3 bases; unmatched bases: 4. CDR3 sequence (DNA): TGTGCCAGCAGCGTGGCGACTAGCGGGAACTACGAGCAGTACTTC. Translated, it gives CASSVATSGNYEQYF.

This rearrangement joins TRBV7-3 to TRBJ1-1, with 7 bases fitting TRBD1. Per germline, CDR1 SGHTA and CDR2 FQGTGA. Losses at the gene ends were 5 bases for V and 2 bases for J; bases not matched to a gene: 8. The CDR3 is 15 residues long. This chain's CDR3 is CASSITGQDNTEAFF. Written as DNA, the CDR3 is TGTGCCAGCAGCATCACAGGACAGGATAACACTGAAGCTTTCTTT.

The gene calls are TRBV27 and TRBJ2-7; TRBD2 aligns across 14 bases. Germline V gene lookup returns CDR1 MNHEY and CDR2 SMNVEV (reference sequence). The V and J ends lost 4 bases and 5 bases, in that order; junction bases with no gene match: 7. The CDR3 extends over 16 amino acids. The CDR3 here is CASSSAVGLAGDEQYF. The CDR3 DNA sequence: TGTGCCAGCAGTTCCGCCGTGGGACTAGCGGGAGACGAGCAGTACTTC.

V and J are TRBV5-8 and TRBJ2-7; weak D call: TRBD1 (6 bases). The V end was cut by 1 base, the J end by 2 bases, with 13 bases between. The CDR3 length is 15 residues. Germline V lookup: CDR1 SGHTS, CDR2 YDEGEE. CDR3 bases: TGTGCCAGCAGCTTGCACAGGGTCCACACCTACGAGCAGTACTTC. This sequence encodes CASSLHRVHTYEQYF.

The chain employs TRBV6-5 and TRBJ2-1, with TRBD2 identical over 12 bases. Trimming at V came to 0 bases and at J to 7 bases, leaving 4 bases not matched to a gene. The CDR3 is 16 amino acids. From germline, CDR1 is MNHEY and CDR2 SVGAGI. Written as DNA, the CDR3 is TGTGCCAGCAGTTACTCGTGGCTAGCGGGAGGGAATGAGCAGTTCTTC. Translated, it gives CASSYSWLAGGNEQFF.